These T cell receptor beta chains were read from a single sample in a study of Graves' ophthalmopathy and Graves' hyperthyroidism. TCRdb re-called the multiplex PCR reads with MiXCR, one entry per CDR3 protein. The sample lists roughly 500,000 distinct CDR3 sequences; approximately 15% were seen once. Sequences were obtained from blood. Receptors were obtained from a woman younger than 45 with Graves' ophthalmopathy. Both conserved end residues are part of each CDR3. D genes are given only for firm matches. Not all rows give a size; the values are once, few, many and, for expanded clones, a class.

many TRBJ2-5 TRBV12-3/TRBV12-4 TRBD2 CASSSAGGETQYF TGTGCCAGCAGTTCCGCGGGGGGAGAGACCCAGTACTTC
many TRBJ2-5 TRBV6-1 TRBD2 CASSPTGTSGSETQYF TGTGCCAGCAGCCCCACCGGGACTAGCGGGAGTGAGACCCAGTACTTC
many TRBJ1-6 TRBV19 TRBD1 CASSRLGQYNSPLHF TGTGCCAGTAGCCGGTTGGGACAGTATAATTCACCCCTCCACTTT
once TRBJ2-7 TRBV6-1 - CASSDATASYEQYF TGTGCCAGCAGTGACGCTACCGCCTCCTACGAGCAGTACTTC
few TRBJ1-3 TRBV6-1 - CASSEALHTIYF TGTGCCAGCAGTGAAGCGCTCCACACCATATATTTT
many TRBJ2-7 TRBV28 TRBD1 CASSRIRGTGKPNDEQYF TGTGCCAGCAGTCGAATTCGTGGGACAGGGAAGCCAAACGACGAGCAGTACTTC
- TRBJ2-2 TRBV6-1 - CASRTGATGELFF TGTGCCAGCAGGACAGGTGCCACCGGGGAGCTGTTTTTT
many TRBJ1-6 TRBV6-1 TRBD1 CASRGDRGSNTLHF TGTGCCAGCAGGGGGGACAGGGGGTCTAACACCCTCCACTTT
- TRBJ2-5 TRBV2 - CASREEQAGQETQYF TGTGCCAGCAGGGAGGAACAGGCCGGCCAAGAGACCCAGTACTTC
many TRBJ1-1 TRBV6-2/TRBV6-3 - CATGGATANTEAFF TGTGCCACCGGAGGAGCGACGGCAAACACTGAAGCTTTCTTT
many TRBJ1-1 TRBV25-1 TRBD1 CASRQGWGTEAFF TGTGCCAGCAGACAGGGGTGGGGTACTGAAGCTTTCTTT
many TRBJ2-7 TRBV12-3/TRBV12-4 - CASSLQGLYEQYF TGTGCCAGCAGTTTGCAGGGGTTATACGAGCAGTACTTC
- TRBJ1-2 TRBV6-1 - CASSESSANYGYTF TGTGCCAGCAGTGAGAGCAGCGCCAACTATGGCTACACCTTC
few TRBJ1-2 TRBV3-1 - CASSQVRADGYTF TGTGCCAGCAGCCAAGTCAGGGCCGACGGCTACACCTTC
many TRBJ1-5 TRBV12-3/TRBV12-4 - CASSANREGGNQPQHF TGTGCCAGCAGTGCCAACAGGGAAGGCGGCAATCAGCCCCAGCATTTT
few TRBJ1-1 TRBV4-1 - CASRLNMNTEAFF TGCGCCAGCCGCTTGAACATGAACACTGAAGCTTTCTTT
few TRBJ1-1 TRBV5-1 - CASSLPRTGPNTEAFF TGCGCCAGCAGCTTACCCCGTACAGGGCCGAACACTGAAGCTTTCTTT